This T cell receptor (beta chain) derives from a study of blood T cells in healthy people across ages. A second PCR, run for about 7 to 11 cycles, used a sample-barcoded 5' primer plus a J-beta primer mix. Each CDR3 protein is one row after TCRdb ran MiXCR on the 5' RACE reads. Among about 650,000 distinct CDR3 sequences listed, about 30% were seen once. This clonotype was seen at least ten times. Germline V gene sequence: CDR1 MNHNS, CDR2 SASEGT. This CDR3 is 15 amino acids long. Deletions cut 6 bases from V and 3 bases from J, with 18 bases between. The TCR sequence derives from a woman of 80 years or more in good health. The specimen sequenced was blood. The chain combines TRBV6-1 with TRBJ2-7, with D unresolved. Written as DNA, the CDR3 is TGTGCCAGCAGCCCCGAGTCTCTAGAGAACTACGAGCAGTACTTC. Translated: CASSPESLENYEQYF.